These 20 T cell receptor beta chains were sequenced from one sample in a study of CD8+ T cells in alopecia areata. The sequencing template was cDNA reverse transcribed from extracted RNA. Some clones are missing from TCRdb's copy, which holds only in-frame ones; the method was immunoSEQ multiplex PCR. Of 150,000 to 200,000 clones listed, almost 65% are singletons. The specimen comprised CD4+ T cells sorted from blood, sampled at week 0. The receptors come from a human donor with alopecia areata.

The genes are TRBV5-1 and TRBJ1-2; 10 bases agree with TRBD1. CDR1 and CDR2 from the germline V gene are SGHRS and YFSETQ. The CDR3 is 17 residues long. V was pared by 3 bases and J by 6 bases, with 14 bases of the junction left unmatched. The CDR3 protein is CASSSTIPPGTGDGYTF. Written as DNA, the CDR3 is TGCGCCAGCAGCTCTACAATTCCCCCCGGGACAGGGGATGGCTACACCTTC.

The chain employs TRBV29-1 and TRBJ1-2, with D possibly matching TRBD1 (5 bases). With 2 bases removed from V and 2 bases from J, the gap between germline ends came to 6 bases. From germline, CDR1 is SQVTM and CDR2 ANQGSEA. This CDR3 region has 12 residues. In DNA form, the CDR3 reads TGCAGCGTTGAAACAGGCAACTATGGCTACACCTTC. This translates into CSVETGNYGYTF.

The chain couples TRBV5-6 to TRBJ1-2; no clear D. The CDR3 runs to 11 residues. Germline assignment: CDR1 SGHDT and CDR2 YYEEEE. V dropped 5 bases and J dropped 8 bases, with 10 bases sitting between them. The CDR3 nucleotides are TGTGCCAGCAGGAGGACTGGGGGCTACACCTTC. Protein sequence: CASRRTGGYTF.

The genes are TRBV29-1 and TRBJ2-1, with D unclear. Between the trimmed V and J ends, which lost 4 bases and 8 bases, there was a span of 9 bases. The CDR3 totals 11 residues. Germline CDR1 SQVTM, CDR2 ANQGSEA. The CDR3 sequence is CSVAVRDEQFF. For the CDR3, the DNA is TGCAGCGTTGCGGTAAGGGATGAGCAGTTCTTC.

The V gene is TRBV11-2, the J gene TRBJ2-2; no definite D call. The V gene lost 1 base and the J gene lost 3 bases, with 12 bases spanning the gap. The length of the CDR3 is 16 residues. The germline gives CDR1 SGHAT, CDR2 FQNNGV. DNA of the CDR3: TGTGCCAGCAGCTTAGTATTCCGGTATGACACCGGGGAGCTGTTTTTT. Its translation is CASSLVFRYDTGELFF.

The chain employs TRBV29-1 and TRBJ1-2; no clear D. This CDR3 has 13 amino acids. Between the trimmed V and J ends, which lost 3 bases and 7 bases, there was a span of 15 bases. Germline V CDR1 and CDR2: SQVTM, ANQGSEA. The CDR3 loop is CSVEEGSWGGYTF. The CDR3 nucleotides read TGCAGCGTTGAGGAGGGCTCGTGGGGTGGCTACACCTTC.

This chain uses TRBV28 with TRBJ2-7, with 8 bases fitting TRBD1. The CDR3 runs 14 residues. V shed 7 bases and J 4 bases; nucleotides not matched to a gene: 9. Looked up from germline, CDR1 is MDHEN and CDR2 is SYDVKM. CDR3 loop: CASNVQGVRYEQYF. The CDR3 coding sequence is TGTGCCAGCAACGTACAGGGGGTTAGGTACGAGCAGTACTTC.

The chain combines TRBV29-1 with TRBJ2-7; 12 bases fit TRBD2. Trimming at V came to 7 bases and at J to 6 bases, leaving 10 bases not matched to a gene. The germline CDR1 and CDR2 sequences are SQVTM and ANQGSEA. This CDR3 is built from 14 residues. CDR3 residues: CSAGTSGRGGEQYF. The CDR3 DNA follows: TGCAGCGCTGGGACTAGCGGGCGGGGTGGCGAGCAGTACTTC.

J is TRBJ2-1 and V is TRBV29-1, with a tentative D call TRBD1 (6 bases). This CDR3 region has 12 residues. Trimming left V 5 bases short and J 7 bases short, with 12 bases between. Germline V gene lookup returns CDR1 SQVTM and CDR2 ANQGSEA. Here the CDR3 reads CSVTRGRNEQFF. The CDR3 DNA reads as TGCAGCGTTACCAGGGGCAGGAATGAGCAGTTCTTC.

Only one count was recorded for this clone. The rearrangement links TRBV12-5 to TRBJ1-2, with 7 bases that match TRBD1. Germline lookup yields CDR1 LGHNT and CDR2 FRNRAP. Trimming at V came to 2 bases and at J to 4 bases, leaving 7 bases not matched to a gene. The CDR3 extends over 15 amino acids. The DNA for the CDR3 is TGTGCTAGTGGTTTGCTGGCAGGGGGAAGCTATGGCTACACCTTC. Protein product: CASGLLAGGSYGYTF.

The genes are TRBV29-1 and TRBJ2-3; the match to TRBD1 covers 8 bases. From germline, CDR1 is SQVTM and CDR2 ANQGSEA. The ends lost 2 bases at V and 5 bases at J; junction bases unmatched: 3. This CDR3 region has 13 residues. The CDR3 loop reads CSVETRGRDTQYF. In nucleotides, the CDR3 is TGCAGCGTTGAAACCAGGGGGCGAGATACGCAGTATTTT.

This clone was observed a single time. J is TRBJ2-6 and V is TRBV30, with no clear D. The germline V gene encodes CDR1 GTSNPN and CDR2 SVGIG (reference sequence). The V end was cut by 8 bases, the J end by 0 bases, with 8 bases between. This CDR3 has 13 residues. As DNA, the CDR3 is TGTGCCGCTGACAACTCTGGGGCCAACGTCCTGACTTTC. Translating it yields CAADNSGANVLTF. Based on the CDR3 plus reference TRBV30 and TRBJ2-6, the full variable domain is SQTIHQWPATLVQPVGSPLSLECTVEGTSNPNLYWYRQAAGRGLQLLFYSVGIGQISSEVPQNLSASRPQDRQFILSSKKLLLSDSGFYLCAADNSGANVLTFGAGSRLTVL.

The chain carries TRBV6-6 and TRBJ2-7; 8 nucleotides match TRBD2. The CDR3 covers 15 residues. CDR1 MNHNY and CDR2 SVGAGI come from the germline V gene (reference sequence). Trimming cost V 3 bases and J 6 bases; bases outside gene matches: 10. The CDR3 here is CASSYSGGGRPEQYF. The CDR3 DNA reads as TGTGCCAGCAGTTATTCCGGGGGGGGGCGGCCCGAGCAGTACTTC.

V and J are TRBV5-1 and TRBJ2-1; D not certain. The V end lost 2 bases, the J end lost 7 bases, and 7 bases lay between the germline ends. This CDR3 is built from 12 residues. Germline V gene lookup returns CDR1 SGHRS and CDR2 YFSETQ. The DNA for the CDR3 is TGCGCCAGCAGCTTCAGTAATAATGAGCAGTTCTTC. Amino acids: CASSFSNNEQFF.

This clone occurred a few times. The chain links TRBV29-1 to TRBJ2-3; 9 nucleotides line up with TRBD1. The ends lost 7 bases at V and 1 base at J; junction bases unmatched: 6. This CDR3 contains 14 residues. Germline CDR1 SQVTM, CDR2 ANQGSEA. CDR3: CSAIRDRGTDTQYF. The DNA of the CDR3 is TGCAGCGCAATCCGGGACAGGGGCACAGATACGCAGTATTTT.

Comments on this clone: At the DNA level, this CDR3 is encoded by other sequences in the same sample as well. This chain connects TRBV29-1 to TRBJ1-2; 7 positions match TRBD1. The CDR3 extends over 14 amino acids. J lost 4 bases, V lost 1 base, and 6 bases had no gene match. Germline V gene sequence: CDR1 SQVTM, CDR2 ANQGSEA. This CDR3 is CSVEGQGGGYGYTF. As DNA, the CDR3 is TGCAGCGTTGAAGGGCAGGGGGGTGGCTATGGCTACACCTTC.

The chain employs TRBV30 and TRBJ1-2; tentatively, D is TRBD1 (5 bases). In germline, CDR1 is GTSNPN, CDR2 SVGIG (reference sequence). The germline V and J ends were trimmed by 1 base and 8 bases, with 26 bases remaining between them. The CDR3 length is 17 residues. CDR3 amino acids: CAWSAPSTGAAMGGYTF. CDR3 in DNA: TGTGCCTGGAGTGCCCCCTCCACAGGAGCCGCTATGGGAGGCTACACCTTC.

This chain joins TRBV29-1 and TRBJ1-1; unclear D gene. The germline V gene has CDR1 SQVTM and CDR2 ANQGSEA. Trimming shortened V by 6 bases and J by 1 base, and 6 bases separated the two germline ends. The CDR3 contains 11 residues. The DNA of the CDR3 is TGCAGCGTCCAAAAGAACACTGAAGCTTTCTTT. It specifies CSVQKNTEAFF.

The J gene is TRBJ1-6, the V gene TRBV4-3; TRBD1 agrees at 8 bases. There are 16 residues in the CDR3. The J segment lost 6 bases and the V segment lost 0 bases, leaving 4 bases of the junction unmatched. Germline CDR1 is LGHNA and CDR2 is YSLEER. CDR3 in amino acids: CASSQEWTGSNSPLHF. The CDR3, as DNA: TGCGCCAGCAGCCAAGAGTGGACAGGGAGTAATTCACCCCTCCACTTT.

The rearrangement links TRBV7-2 to TRBJ2-2, with D hard to call. Germline CDR1 reads SGHTA; CDR2 reads FQGNSA. CDR3 size: 14 residues. Trimming stripped 5 bases from V and 6 bases from J, with 13 bases between. The CDR3 here is CASSNVQSAGELFF. CDR3 nucleotides: TGTGCCAGCAGCAATGTTCAGTCGGCCGGGGAGCTGTTTTTT.